Here is one TCR beta chain with its context. Its target is unknown. This entry belongs to a study of T cell responses to AZD1222 COVID-19 vaccine. Overall study results and limits: White British ancestry dominated among donors, who included more females, and clonal diversity was possibly underestimated.

Assay used: immunoSEQ multiplex PCR; TCRdb lists only in-frame clones, some missing. The sample holds over 140,000 clones, 90% to 95% seen once. This CDR3 region has 15 residues. CDR1 is MNHNY and CDR2 is SVGAGI in the germline V gene (reference sequence). The V and J ends lost 1 base and 5 bases, in that order; junction bases with no gene match: 7. The sequence was collected from an adult who received the AZD1222 COVID-19 vaccine. This rearrangement joins TRBV6-6 to TRBJ2-7; 8 bases fit TRBD1. The sample here was peripheral blood, taken 28 days after the second AZD1222 dose. CDR3 sequence reads: CASSYWPGGVDEQYF. The CDR3 DNA sequence: TGTGCCAGCAGTTACTGGCCAGGGGGCGTGGACGAGCAGTACTTC.